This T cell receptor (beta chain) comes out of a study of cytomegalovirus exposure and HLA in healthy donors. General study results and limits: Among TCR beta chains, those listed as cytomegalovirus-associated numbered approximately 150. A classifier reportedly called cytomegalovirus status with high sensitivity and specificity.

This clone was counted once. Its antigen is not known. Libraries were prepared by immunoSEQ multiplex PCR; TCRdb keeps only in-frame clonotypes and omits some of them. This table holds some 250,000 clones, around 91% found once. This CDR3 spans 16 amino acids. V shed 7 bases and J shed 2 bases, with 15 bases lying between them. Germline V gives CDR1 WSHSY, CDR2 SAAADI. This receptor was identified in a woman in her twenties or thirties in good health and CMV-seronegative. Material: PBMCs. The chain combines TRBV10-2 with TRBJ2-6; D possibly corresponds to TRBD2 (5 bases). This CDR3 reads CASTGLGGTGANVLTF. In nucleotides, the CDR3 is TGCGCCAGCACAGGACTTGGTGGGACTGGGGCCAACGTCCTGACTTTC.